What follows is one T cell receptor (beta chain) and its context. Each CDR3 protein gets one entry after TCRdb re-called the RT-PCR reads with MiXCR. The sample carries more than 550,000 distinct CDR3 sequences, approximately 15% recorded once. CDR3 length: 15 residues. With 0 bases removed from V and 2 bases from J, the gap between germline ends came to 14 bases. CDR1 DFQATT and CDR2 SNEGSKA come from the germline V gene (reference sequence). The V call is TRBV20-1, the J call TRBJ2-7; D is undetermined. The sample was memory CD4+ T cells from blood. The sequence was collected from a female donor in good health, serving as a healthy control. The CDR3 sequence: CSARDPGHLTYEQYF. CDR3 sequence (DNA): TGCAGTGCTAGAGATCCGGGCCACTTAACCTACGAGCAGTACTTC.